The source of this T cell receptor (beta chain) is a study of blood T cell repertoires in COVID-19. Study as a whole: Samples taken during acute and convalescent COVID-19 were collected in the United States, Italy and Spain. PBMCs, B-cell-depleted T cells, or T cells provided the cDNA or gDNA that made up the material.

Original processing methods: Reference gene primer amplification gave nucleated cell count estimates. Assay used: immunoSEQ multiplex PCR; TCRdb lists only in-frame clones, some missing. The V and J calls and clone size were taken over from that table, and D and trimming were inferred from the DNA. The sample lists 100,000 to 120,000 clones; 80% to 85% were seen once. This CDR3 comprises 16 residues. V was clipped by 4 bases and J by 4 bases; unmatched bases: 8. CDR1 is SGHDT and CDR2 is YYEEEE in the germline V gene. Sequenced sample: peripheral blood. The clonotype originates from a woman aged 80 or over with acute or convalescent COVID-19. J is TRBJ2-2 and V is TRBV5-6; 9 bases align to TRBD2. CDR3 sequence (DNA): TGTGCCAGCAGCCGATTAGCGGGAGCGGGCACCGGGGAGCTGTTTTTT. It codes for CASSRLAGAGTGELFF.